The TCR beta chain under discussion was sequenced for a study of CD8+CD57+ T cells in acquired aplastic anemia. The overall study: When averaged, DNA from sorted CD4+ and CD8+ cells came to around 3.4 ug.

Genomic DNA acted as the template from which TCR beta VDJ combination and CDR3 sequence profiling were carried out. MiXCR was run by TCRdb on the reads, yielding one entry per CDR3 protein. The sample yields under 500,000 distinct CDR3 sequences, roughly 34% seen once. Individuals selected for sequencing had exhibited CD8+CD57+ cell expansion on flow cytometry. The cohort consisted entirely of patients having severe acquired aplastic anemia. Study findings and constraints: Roughly 27 sequences, all CD8+ CDR3, were shared between patients and controls.

CDR1 and CDR2 (germline): LGHNA, YSLEER. The CDR3 loop spans 13 amino acids. Trimming removed 5 bases from V and 1 base from J, with 8 bases in between. In this sample, this clonotype turned up many times. Its antigen is currently unknown. The chain combines TRBV4-3 with TRBJ1-1; D is undetermined. Material: sorted CD4+, CD8+, or CD8+CD57+ T cells (not recorded which) from PBMCs. This TCR was sampled from a human donor with aplastic anemia. CDR3 in amino acids: CASSYLKNTEAFF. The CDR3 coding sequence is TGCGCCAGCAGCTATCTAAAGAACACTGAAGCTTTCTTT.